This T cell receptor beta chain was found in a study of control samples from healthy donors and cancer patients. This clone was seen more than once but under ten times. Some clones are missing from TCRdb's copy, which holds only in-frame ones; the method was immunoSEQ multiplex PCR. The sample yields about 270,000 clones, roughly four fifths seen once. Germline CDR1 SGDLS, CDR2 YYNGEE. This CDR3 contains 14 residues. V shed 10 bases and J 1 base; nucleotides not matched to a gene: 6. This TCR derives from an older woman with lung cancer. The V call is TRBV9, the J call TRBJ1-5, with 9 positions matching TRBD1. The source material was PBMCs. CDR3 loop: CASGQGSSNQPQHF. DNA of the CDR3: TGTGCCTCGGGACAGGGTTCGAGCAATCAGCCCCAGCATTTT.